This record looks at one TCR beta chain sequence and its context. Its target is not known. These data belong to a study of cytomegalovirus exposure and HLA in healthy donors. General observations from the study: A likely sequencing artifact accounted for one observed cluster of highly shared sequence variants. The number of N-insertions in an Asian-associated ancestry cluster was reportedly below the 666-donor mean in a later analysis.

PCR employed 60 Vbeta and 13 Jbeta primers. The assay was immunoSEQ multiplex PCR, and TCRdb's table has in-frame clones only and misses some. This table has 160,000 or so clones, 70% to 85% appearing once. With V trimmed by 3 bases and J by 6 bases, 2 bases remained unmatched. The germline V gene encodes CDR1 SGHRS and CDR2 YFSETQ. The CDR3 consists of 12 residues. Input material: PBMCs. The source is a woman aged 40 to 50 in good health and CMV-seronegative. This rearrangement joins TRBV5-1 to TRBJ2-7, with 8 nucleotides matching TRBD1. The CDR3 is CASSWTGCEQYF. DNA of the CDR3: TGCGCCAGCAGCTGGACAGGGTGCGAGCAGTACTTC.